The 22 T cell receptor beta chains below all came from one sample that was sequenced in a study of T cells after yellow fever vaccination. TCRdb ran MiXCR on the 5' RACE reads and lists one entry per CDR3 protein. The sample lists some 320,000 distinct CDR3 sequences, about 4% seen once, with around 23% in the top ten. Here the sequenced sample was PBMCs, taken 5 days after the yellow fever booster vaccination. Receptors were obtained from a man aged 18 to 30 who received the YFV17D yellow fever vaccine.

This chain joins TRBV7-2 and TRBJ2-3; 8 nucleotides agree with TRBD2. The V segment lost 2 bases and the J segment 4 bases; nucleotides outside the gene matches: 5. Germline CDR1 reads SGHTA; CDR2 reads FQGNSA. The CDR3 has 15 residues. The CDR3 here is CASSLYGGASDTQYF. The CDR3 coding sequence is TGTGCCAGCAGCTTATACGGGGGGGCATCAGATACGCAGTATTTT.

At least ten counts were recorded for this clonotype. CDR3 loop: CASSLADRPHSYEQYF. The DNA for the CDR3 is TGCGCCAGCAGCTTGGCAGATCGCCCCCACTCCTACGAGCAGTACTTC. The chain joins TRBV5-1 to TRBJ2-7; D uncertain. There are 16 residues in the CDR3. Germline CDR1 and CDR2: SGHRS and YFSETQ. V lost 0 bases and J lost 0, with 13 bases in between.

This clonotype was observed a few times. V gene TRBV27 combines with J gene TRBJ2-6, with D possibly TRBD1 on 6 matching bases. CDR1 MNHEY and CDR2 SMNVEV come from the germline V gene (reference sequence). The ends were cut back, 1 base at V and 3 bases at J, with 22 bases in the middle. This CDR3 has 20 amino acids. CDR3 bases: TGTGCCAGCAGTTTATATACGGGATCCCGGGACAAGGTTGGGGCCAACGTCCTGACTTTC. Its protein is CASSLYTGSRDKVGANVLTF.

Here the CDR3 DNA reads TGTGCCAGCAGCTTATGGGCAGGCAATGGAAACACCATATATTTT. Its translation: CASSLWAGNGNTIYF. The J gene is TRBJ1-3, the V gene TRBV7-2, with D hard to call. Trimming stripped 2 bases from V and 3 bases from J, with 11 bases between. CDR1 and CDR2 from the germline V gene are SGHTA and FQGNSA. The length of the CDR3 is 15 residues.

In its sample, this clonotype was seen a few times. The chain carries TRBV12-3 or TRBV12-4 and TRBJ1-5; D call uncertain. This CDR3 contains 15 residues. The V gene lost 7 bases and the J gene lost 4 bases, with 17 bases spanning the gap. The CDR3 here is CASIINLGGNQPQHF. CDR3 DNA: TGTGCCAGCATAATCAACCTCGGAGGGAATCAGCCCCAGCATTTT.

The sample holds a few counts of this clonotype. This chain joins TRBV12-3 or TRBV12-4 and TRBJ2-5; 8 bases fit TRBD2. V dropped 7 bases and J dropped 5; count of bases not matched to a gene: 6. CDR3 length: 13 residues. Written as DNA, the CDR3 is TGTGCCAGCATCCTTGGCGGGGGGGAGACCCAGTACTTC. It codes for CASILGGGETQYF.

This clonotype was counted only a few times. V usage is TRBV20-1 and J usage is TRBJ2-5; D perhaps matches TRBD2 (5 bases). Deletions cut 1 base from V and 8 bases from J, with 23 bases between. The germline V gene encodes CDR1 DFQATT and CDR2 SNEGSKA (reference sequence). This CDR3 region has 16 residues. CDR3 DNA: TGCAGTGCTAGAGGAGGCGGTGCATCTAGCTATGTCACCCAGTACTTC. It is translated as CSARGGGASSYVTQYF.

This clonotype was detected only a few times. The chain carries TRBV5-1 and TRBJ1-2, with D possibly TRBD1 on 6 matching bases. Trimming removed 3 bases at V and 7 bases at J, with 13 bases between. The length of the CDR3 is 13 residues. Germline assignment: CDR1 SGHRS and CDR2 YFSETQ. CDR3 protein: CASSSQGGSGYTF. CDR3 DNA sequence: TGCGCCAGCAGCTCACAGGGCGGCTCTGGCTACACCTTC. The full variable domain, in which reference TRBV5-1 and TRBJ1-2 provide the parts outside the CDR3, is KAGVTQTPRYLIKTRGQQVTLSCSPISGHRSVSWYQQTPGQGLQFLFEYFSETQRNKGNFPGRFSGRQFSNSRSEMNVSTLELGDSALYLCASSSQGGSGYTFGSGTRLTVV.

This clonotype was detected a few times. The chain carries TRBV28 and TRBJ1-5; D is perhaps TRBD1 (6 bases). Trimming took 7 bases from V and 0 from J, leaving 19 bases between them. CDR3 length: 17 amino acids. The germline CDR1 and CDR2 sequences are MDHEN and SYDVKM. The CDR3 sequence is CASIGGGRVHSNQPQHF. The CDR3 coding sequence is TGTGCCAGCATTGGGGGGGGGCGAGTCCATAGCAATCAGCCCCAGCATTTT.

This rearrangement joins TRBV3-1 to TRBJ2-5, with TRBD1 matching over 9 bases. The CDR3 contains 15 residues. The germline CDR1 and CDR2 sequences are LGHDT and YNNKEL (reference sequence). V was clipped by 4 bases and J by 2 bases; unmatched bases: 5. The CDR3 spells CASSPGQGPQETQYF. Here the CDR3 DNA reads TGTGCCAGCAGCCCAGGACAGGGGCCTCAAGAGACCCAGTACTTC.

The chain has TRBV7-2 and TRBJ1-6; 9 bases agree with TRBD1. Germline V gene data show CDR1 as SGHTA and CDR2 as FQGNSA. With 5 bases clipped from V and 4 bases from J, the junction kept 3 bases outside the gene matches. The CDR3 is 15 residues long. CDR3 amino acids: CASSAGQGYNSPLHF. DNA of the CDR3: TGTGCCAGCAGCGCCGGACAGGGGTATAATTCACCCCTCCACTTT.

This clonotype was picked up many times. This chain joins TRBV19 and TRBJ2-7; weak D call: TRBD1 (6 bases). Trimming pared 3 bases from V and 0 bases from J, leaving 15 bases between. Germline V gene lookup returns CDR1 LNHDA and CDR2 SQIVND (reference sequence). CDR3 length: 16 amino acids. The CDR3 DNA reads TGTGCCAGTAGTATTCGGGGAACAGGGCCCTCCTACGAGCAGTACTTC. It yields the protein CASSIRGTGPSYEQYF.

The chain joins TRBV7-6 to TRBJ2-6; D is possibly TRBD1 (5 bases). This CDR3 has 14 amino acids. Germline V gene lookup returns CDR1 SGHVS and CDR2 FNYEAQ. The ends were cut back, 10 bases at V and 6 bases at J, with 16 bases in the middle. CDR3 region: CATGLKDMANVLTF. The CDR3 nucleotides are TGTGCCACTGGGCTGAAGGACATGGCCAACGTCCTGACTTTC.

The chain carries TRBV5-1 and TRBJ2-2; TRBD1 or TRBD2 may be the D gene (5 bases each). Germline loops: CDR1 SGHRS, CDR2 YFSETQ. V was pared by 0 bases and J by 6 bases, with 15 bases between. The CDR3 is 16 amino acids. For the CDR3, the DNA is TGCGCCAGCAGCTTGGTGGGACCTAGATCGGCCGGGGAGCTGTTTTTT. It specifies CASSLVGPRSAGELFF.

This clonotype was counted only a few times. The chain employs TRBV21-1 and TRBJ2-6; the tabulated D call, TRBD1, remains unverified against the DNA. TRBV21-1 represents a pseudogene. This CDR3 contains 18 residues. CDR3 bases: TGTGCCAGCAGCAAAGACAGGGGGCCTTTTGCTGGGGCCAACGTCCTGACTTTC. Amino acid sequence: CASSKDRGPFAGANVLTF.

This clonotype was recorded many times. This chain joins TRBV10-3 and TRBJ2-5, with 11 nucleotides matching TRBD2. The CDR3 has 17 residues. Germline trimming cut 4 bases from V and 2 bases from J; bases unmatched to any gene: 9. Germline V gives CDR1 ENHRY, CDR2 SYGVKD. CDR3 nucleotide sequence: TGTGCCATCAGTGTGGAAGGGGGACTAGCGGAACAAGAGACCCAGTACTTC. It is translated as CAISVEGGLAEQETQYF.

The J gene is TRBJ1-2, the V gene TRBV4-3; a weak D match, TRBD1 (5 bases). Trimming cost V 0 bases and J 7 bases, with 12 bases left between them. The V gene's germline CDR1 is LGHNA and CDR2 YSLEER. The length of the CDR3 is 14 residues. The CDR3 loop is CASSQDAGWRGYTF. As DNA, the CDR3 is TGCGCCAGCAGCCAAGATGCAGGGTGGCGTGGCTACACCTTC.

The gene calls are TRBV11-2 and TRBJ2-3; perhaps TRBD2 as D (6 bases). The CDR3 length is 17 residues. Germline V gene lookup returns CDR1 SGHAT and CDR2 FQNNGV. The V gene lost 1 base and the J gene lost 1 base, with 15 bases spanning the gap. This chain's CDR3 is CASSLGVRRGRTDTQYF. The CDR3 DNA follows: TGTGCCAGCAGCTTAGGTGTCCGGCGGGGACGCACAGATACGCAGTATTTT.

This chain uses TRBV20-1 with TRBJ2-3; perhaps TRBD2 as D (7 bases). CDR3 length: 13 amino acids. The germline V and J ends were trimmed by 3 bases and 5 bases, with 12 bases remaining between them. CDR1 and CDR2 (germline): DFQATT, SNEGSKA (reference sequence). The DNA of the CDR3 is TGCAGTGCTAGTACGGGGGGCATAGATACGCAGTATTTT. Protein product: CSASTGGIDTQYF.

This clonotype showed up just a few times. This chain uses TRBV6-5 with TRBJ2-2; TRBD2 is a possible D gene (5 bases). CDR1 is MNHEY, CDR2 SVGAGI, per germline. Trimming took off 0 bases at V and 5 bases at J, with 7 bases between the two ends. The CDR3 loop spans 14 amino acids. Here the CDR3 DNA reads TGTGCCAGCAGTTACTCGACGGGAACCGGGGAGCTGTTTTTT. This gives the protein CASSYSTGTGELFF.

This clonotype was seen at least ten times. This chain uses TRBV5-4 with TRBJ1-2, with a possible D match to TRBD1 (5 bases). Germline V gene data show CDR1 as SGHNT and CDR2 as YYREEE (reference sequence). Trimming shortened V by 1 base and J by 4 bases, and 14 bases separated the two germline ends. This CDR3 comprises 15 residues. The CDR3 sequence is CASSLPRGEAYGYTF. The CDR3 region has the DNA TGTGCCAGCAGCTTGCCGAGAGGGGAGGCCTATGGCTACACCTTC.

This sequence joins TRBV7-2 and TRBJ1-5; D may be TRBD1 (6 bases). CDR1 is SGHTA, CDR2 FQGNSA, per germline. The CDR3 sequence is 18 residues long. Trimming left V 4 bases short and J 0 bases short, with 19 bases between. The CDR3 DNA sequence: TGTGCCAGCAGCTCCTTCCTTGGGGGGGCGGGTAGCAATCAGCCCCAGCATTTT. It specifies CASSSFLGGAGSNQPQHF.